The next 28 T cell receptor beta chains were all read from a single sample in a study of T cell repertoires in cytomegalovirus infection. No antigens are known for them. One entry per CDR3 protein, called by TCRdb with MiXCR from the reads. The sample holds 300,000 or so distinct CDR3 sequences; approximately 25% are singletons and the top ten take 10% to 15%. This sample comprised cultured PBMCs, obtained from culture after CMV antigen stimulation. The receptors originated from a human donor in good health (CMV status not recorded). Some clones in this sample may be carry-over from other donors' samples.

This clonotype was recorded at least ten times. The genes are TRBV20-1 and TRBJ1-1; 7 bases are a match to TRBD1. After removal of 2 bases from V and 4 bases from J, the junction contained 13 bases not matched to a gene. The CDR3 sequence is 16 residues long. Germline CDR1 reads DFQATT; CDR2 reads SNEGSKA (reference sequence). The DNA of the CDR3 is TGCAGTGCTAGATCACAGGGGATGGTTGTATTCACTGAAGCTTTCTTT. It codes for CSARSQGMVVFTEAFF.

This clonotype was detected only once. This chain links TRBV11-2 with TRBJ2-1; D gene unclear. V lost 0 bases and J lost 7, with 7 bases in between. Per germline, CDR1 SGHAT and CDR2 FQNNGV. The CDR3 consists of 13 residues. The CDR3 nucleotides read TGTGCCAGCAGCTTAGATCTCCAGAATGAGCAGTTCTTC. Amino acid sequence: CASSLDLQNEQFF. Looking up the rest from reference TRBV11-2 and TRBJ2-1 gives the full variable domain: EAGVAQSPRYKIIEKRQSVAFWCNPISGHATLYWYQQILGQGPKLLIQFQNNGVVDDSQLPKDRFSAERLKGVDSTLKIQPAKLEDSAVYLCASSLDLQNEQFFGPGTRLTVL.

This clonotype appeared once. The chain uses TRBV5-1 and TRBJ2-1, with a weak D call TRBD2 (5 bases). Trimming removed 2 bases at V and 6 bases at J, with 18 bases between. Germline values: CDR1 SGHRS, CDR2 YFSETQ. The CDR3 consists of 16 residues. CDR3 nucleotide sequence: TGCGCCAGCAGCTTAAGACTAACCCCCAGTTCCAATGAGCAGTTCTTC. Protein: CASSLRLTPSSNEQFF.

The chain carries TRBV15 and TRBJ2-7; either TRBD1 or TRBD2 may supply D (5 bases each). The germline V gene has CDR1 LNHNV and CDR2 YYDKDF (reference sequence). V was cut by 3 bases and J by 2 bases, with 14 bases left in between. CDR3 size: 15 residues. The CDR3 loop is CATSRTGTTAYEQYV. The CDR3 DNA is TGTGCCACCAGCAGGACTGGGACGACAGCCTACGAGCAGTACGTC.

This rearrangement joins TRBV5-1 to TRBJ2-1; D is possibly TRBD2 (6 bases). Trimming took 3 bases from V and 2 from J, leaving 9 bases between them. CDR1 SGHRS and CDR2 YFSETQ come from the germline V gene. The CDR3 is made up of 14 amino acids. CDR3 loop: CASSSGVTYNEQFF. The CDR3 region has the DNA TGCGCCAGCAGCTCGGGGGTGACCTACAATGAGCAGTTCTTC. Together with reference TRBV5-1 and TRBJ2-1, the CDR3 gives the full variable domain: KAGVTQTPRYLIKTRGQQVTLSCSPISGHRSVSWYQQTPGQGLQFLFEYFSETQRNKGNFPGRFSGRQFSNSRSEMNVSTLELGDSALYLCASSSGVTYNEQFFGPGTRLTVL.

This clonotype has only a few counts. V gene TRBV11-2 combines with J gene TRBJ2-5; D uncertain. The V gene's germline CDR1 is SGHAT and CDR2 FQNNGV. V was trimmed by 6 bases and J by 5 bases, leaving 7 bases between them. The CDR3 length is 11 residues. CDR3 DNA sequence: TGTGCCAGCAGAACACGGGAGACCCAGTACTTC. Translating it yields CASRTRETQYF.

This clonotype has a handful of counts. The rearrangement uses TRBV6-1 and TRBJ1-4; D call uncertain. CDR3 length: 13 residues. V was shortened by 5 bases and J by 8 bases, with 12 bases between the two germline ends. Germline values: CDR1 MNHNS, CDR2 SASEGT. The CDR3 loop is CASSYFSGEKLFF. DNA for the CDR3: TGTGCCAGCAGTTATTTTTCGGGAGAAAAACTGTTTTTT.

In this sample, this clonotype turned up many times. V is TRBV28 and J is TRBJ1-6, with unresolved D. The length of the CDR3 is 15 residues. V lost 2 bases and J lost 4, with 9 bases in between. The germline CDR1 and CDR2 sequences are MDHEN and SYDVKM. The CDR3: CASSLEGIYNSPLHF. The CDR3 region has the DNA TGTGCCAGCAGTTTAGAAGGGATTTATAATTCACCCCTCCACTTT. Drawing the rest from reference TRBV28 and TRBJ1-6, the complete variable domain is DVKVTQSSRYLVKRTGEKVFLECVQDMDHENMFWYRQDPGLGLRLIYFSYDVKMKEKGDIPEGYSVSREKKERFSLILESASTNQTSMYLCASSLEGIYNSPLHFGNGTRLTVT.

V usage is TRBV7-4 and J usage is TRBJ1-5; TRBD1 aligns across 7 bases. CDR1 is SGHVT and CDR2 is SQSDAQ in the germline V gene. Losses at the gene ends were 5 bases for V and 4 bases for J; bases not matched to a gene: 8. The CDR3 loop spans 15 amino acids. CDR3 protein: CASSETGNGNQPQHF. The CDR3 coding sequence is TGTGCCAGCAGCGAGACAGGGAATGGTAATCAGCCCCAGCATTTT.

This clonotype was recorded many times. The CDR3 spells CASSRRLENTGELFF. The CDR3 DNA sequence: TGTGCCAGCAGCCGACGCCTAGAAAACACCGGGGAGCTGTTTTTT. V usage is TRBV7-2 and J usage is TRBJ2-2, with D unresolved. CDR1 SGHTA and CDR2 FQGNSA come from the germline V gene. V dropped 5 bases and J dropped 2 bases, with 12 bases sitting between them. The CDR3 runs to 15 residues.

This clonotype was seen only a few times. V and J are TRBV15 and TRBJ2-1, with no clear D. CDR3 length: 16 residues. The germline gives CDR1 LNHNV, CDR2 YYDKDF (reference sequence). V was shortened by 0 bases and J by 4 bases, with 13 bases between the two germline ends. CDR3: CATSRDVSLRYNEQFF. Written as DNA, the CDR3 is TGTGCCACCAGCAGAGATGTGAGCCTAAGGTACAATGAGCAGTTCTTC.

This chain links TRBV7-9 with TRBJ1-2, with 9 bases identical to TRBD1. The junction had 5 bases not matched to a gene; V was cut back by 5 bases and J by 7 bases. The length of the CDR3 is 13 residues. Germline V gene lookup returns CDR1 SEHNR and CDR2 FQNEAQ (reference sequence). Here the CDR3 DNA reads TGTGCCAGCAGCACCTCGGGACAGGGTGGCTACACCTTC. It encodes CASSTSGQGGYTF.

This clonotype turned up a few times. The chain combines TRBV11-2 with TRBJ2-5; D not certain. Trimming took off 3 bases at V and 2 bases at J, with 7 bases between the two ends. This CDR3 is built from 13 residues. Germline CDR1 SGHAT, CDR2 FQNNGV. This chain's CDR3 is CASSFGIQETQYF. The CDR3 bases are TGTGCCAGCAGCTTTGGAATTCAAGAGACCCAGTACTTC.

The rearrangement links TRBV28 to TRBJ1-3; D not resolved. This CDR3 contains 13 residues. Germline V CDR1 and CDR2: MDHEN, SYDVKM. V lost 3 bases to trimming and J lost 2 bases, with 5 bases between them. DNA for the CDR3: TGTGCCAGCAGTTTTTTTGCTGGAAACACCATATATTTT. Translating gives CASSFFAGNTIYF.

CDR3 amino acids: CSATKAAGTPNEQFF. The DNA for the CDR3 is TGCAGTGCTACTAAAGCCGCCGGGACTCCCAATGAGCAGTTCTTC. V and J are TRBV20-1 and TRBJ2-1; maybe TRBD2 (6 bases). The CDR3 has 15 amino acids. Germline assignment: CDR1 DFQATT and CDR2 SNEGSKA (reference sequence). V lost 4 bases to trimming and J lost 6 bases, with 19 bases between them.

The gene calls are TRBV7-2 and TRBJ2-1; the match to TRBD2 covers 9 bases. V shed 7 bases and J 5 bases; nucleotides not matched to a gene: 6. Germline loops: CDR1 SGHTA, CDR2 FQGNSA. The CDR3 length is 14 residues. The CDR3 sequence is CASTRRTSDNEQFF. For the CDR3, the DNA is TGTGCCAGCACCCGGAGGACTAGCGACAATGAGCAGTTCTTC.

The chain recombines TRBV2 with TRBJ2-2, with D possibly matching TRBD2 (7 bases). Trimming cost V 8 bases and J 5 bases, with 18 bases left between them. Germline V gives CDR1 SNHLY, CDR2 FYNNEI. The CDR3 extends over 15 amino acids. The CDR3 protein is CASRLGAGETGELFF. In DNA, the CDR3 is TGTGCCAGCCGGCTGGGGGCGGGAGAAACCGGGGAGCTGTTTTTT.

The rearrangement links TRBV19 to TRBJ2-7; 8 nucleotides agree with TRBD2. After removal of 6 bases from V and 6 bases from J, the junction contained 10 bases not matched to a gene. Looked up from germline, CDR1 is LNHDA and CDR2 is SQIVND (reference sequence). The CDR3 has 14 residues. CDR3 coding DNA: TGTGCCAGTAGGAAAGCGGGAGTTGGGTCCGAGCAGTACTTC. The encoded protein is CASRKAGVGSEQYF. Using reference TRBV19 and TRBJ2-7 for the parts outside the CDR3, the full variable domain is DGGITQSPKYLFRKEGQNVTLSCEQNLNHDAMYWYRQDPGQGLRLIYYSQIVNDFQKGDIAEGYSVSREKKESFPLTVTSAQKNPTAFYLCASRKAGVGSEQYFGPGTRLTVT.

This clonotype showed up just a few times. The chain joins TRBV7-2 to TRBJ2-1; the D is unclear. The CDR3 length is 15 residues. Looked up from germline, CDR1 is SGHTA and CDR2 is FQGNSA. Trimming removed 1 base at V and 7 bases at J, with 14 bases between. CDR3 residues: CASSLGVSPGNEQFF. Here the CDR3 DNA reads TGTGCCAGCAGCTTAGGGGTATCCCCCGGGAATGAGCAGTTCTTC.

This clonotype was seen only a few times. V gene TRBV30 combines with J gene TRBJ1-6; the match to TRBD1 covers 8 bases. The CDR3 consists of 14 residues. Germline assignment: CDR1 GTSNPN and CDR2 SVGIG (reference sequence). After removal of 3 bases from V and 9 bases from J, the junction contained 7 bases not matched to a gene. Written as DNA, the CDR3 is TGTGCCTGGAGGACAGGGGTACTCCTTTCACCCCTCCACTTT. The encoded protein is CAWRTGVLLSPLHF.

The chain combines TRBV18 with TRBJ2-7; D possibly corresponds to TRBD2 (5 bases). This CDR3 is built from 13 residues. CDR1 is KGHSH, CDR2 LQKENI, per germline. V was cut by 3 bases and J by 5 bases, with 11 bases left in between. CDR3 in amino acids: CASSPRAADEQYF. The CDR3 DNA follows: TGTGCCAGCTCACCGCGGGCGGCAGACGAGCAGTACTTC.

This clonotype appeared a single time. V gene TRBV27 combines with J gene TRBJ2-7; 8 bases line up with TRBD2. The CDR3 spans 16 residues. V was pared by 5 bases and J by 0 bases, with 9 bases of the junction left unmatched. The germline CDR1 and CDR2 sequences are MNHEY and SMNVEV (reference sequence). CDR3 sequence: CASSPRLAHSSYEQYF. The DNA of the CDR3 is TGTGCCAGCAGTCCCCGACTAGCGCACAGCTCCTACGAGCAGTACTTC.

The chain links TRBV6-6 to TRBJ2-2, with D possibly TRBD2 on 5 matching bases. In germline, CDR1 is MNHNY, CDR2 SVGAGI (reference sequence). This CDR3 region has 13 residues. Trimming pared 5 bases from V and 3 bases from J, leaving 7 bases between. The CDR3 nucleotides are TGTGCCAGCAGTGCGGGTTACACCGGGGAGCTGTTTTTT. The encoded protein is CASSAGYTGELFF.

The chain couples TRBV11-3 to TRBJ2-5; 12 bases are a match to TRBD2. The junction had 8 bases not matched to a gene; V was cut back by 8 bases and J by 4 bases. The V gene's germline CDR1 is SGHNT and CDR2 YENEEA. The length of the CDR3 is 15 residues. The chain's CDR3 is CASRLAGAPGETQYF. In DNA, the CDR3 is TGTGCCAGCCGACTAGCGGGAGCCCCGGGAGAGACCCAGTACTTC.

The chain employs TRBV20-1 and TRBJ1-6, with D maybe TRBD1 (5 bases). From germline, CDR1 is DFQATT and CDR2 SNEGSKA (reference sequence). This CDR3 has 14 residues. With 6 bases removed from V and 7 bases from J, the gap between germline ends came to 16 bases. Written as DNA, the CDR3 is TGCAGTGCAATGGGTCAGGGAGCCAATTCACCCCTCCACTTT. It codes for CSAMGQGANSPLHF.

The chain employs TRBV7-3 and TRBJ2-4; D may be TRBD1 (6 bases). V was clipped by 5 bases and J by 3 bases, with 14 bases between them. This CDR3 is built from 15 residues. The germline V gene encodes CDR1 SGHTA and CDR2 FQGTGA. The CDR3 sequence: CASSPGTWGKNIQYF. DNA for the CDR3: TGTGCCAGCAGCCCTGGGACATGGGGCAAAAACATTCAGTACTTC.

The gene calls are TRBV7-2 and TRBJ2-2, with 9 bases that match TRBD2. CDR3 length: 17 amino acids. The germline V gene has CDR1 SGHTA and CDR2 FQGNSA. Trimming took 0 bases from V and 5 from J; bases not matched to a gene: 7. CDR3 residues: CASSLAVREGNTGELFF. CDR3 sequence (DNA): TGTGCCAGCAGCTTAGCAGTGCGGGAGGGCAATACCGGGGAGCTGTTTTTT.

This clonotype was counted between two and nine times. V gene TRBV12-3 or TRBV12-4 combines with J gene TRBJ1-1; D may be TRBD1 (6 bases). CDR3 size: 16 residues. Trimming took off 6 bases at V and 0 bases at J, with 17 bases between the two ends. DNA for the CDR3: TGTGCCAGCAGCCGTGCGGTCAGGGGAGTGAACACTGAAGCTTTCTTT. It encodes CASSRAVRGVNTEAFF.